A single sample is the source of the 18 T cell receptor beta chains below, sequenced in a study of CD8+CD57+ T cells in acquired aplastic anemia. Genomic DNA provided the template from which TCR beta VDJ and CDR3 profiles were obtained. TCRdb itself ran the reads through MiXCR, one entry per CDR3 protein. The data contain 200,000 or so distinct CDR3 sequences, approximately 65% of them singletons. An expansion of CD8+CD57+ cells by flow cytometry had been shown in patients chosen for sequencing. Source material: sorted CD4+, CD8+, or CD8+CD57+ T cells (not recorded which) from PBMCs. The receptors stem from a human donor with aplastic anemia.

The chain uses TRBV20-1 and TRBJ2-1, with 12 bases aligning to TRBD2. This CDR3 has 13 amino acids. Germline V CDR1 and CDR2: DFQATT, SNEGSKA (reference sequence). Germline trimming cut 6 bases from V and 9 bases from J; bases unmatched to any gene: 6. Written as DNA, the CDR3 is TGCAGTGCCCTACTAGCGGGAGGCGGTGAGCAGTTCTTC. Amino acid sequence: CSALLAGGGEQFF.

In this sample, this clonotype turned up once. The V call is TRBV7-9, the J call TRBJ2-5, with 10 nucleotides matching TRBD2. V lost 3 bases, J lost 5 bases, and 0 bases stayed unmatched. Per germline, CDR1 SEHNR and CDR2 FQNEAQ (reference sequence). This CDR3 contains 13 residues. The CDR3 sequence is CASSFSGGETQYF. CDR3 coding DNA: TGTGCCAGCAGCTTTAGCGGGGGGGAGACCCAGTACTTC.

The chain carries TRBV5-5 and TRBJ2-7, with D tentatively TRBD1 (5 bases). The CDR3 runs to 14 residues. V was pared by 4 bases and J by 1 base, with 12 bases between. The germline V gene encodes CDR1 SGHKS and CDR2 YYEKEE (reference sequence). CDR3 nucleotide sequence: TGTGCCAGCAGCGCAGGGATACCATCCTACGAGCAGTACTTC. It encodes CASSAGIPSYEQYF.

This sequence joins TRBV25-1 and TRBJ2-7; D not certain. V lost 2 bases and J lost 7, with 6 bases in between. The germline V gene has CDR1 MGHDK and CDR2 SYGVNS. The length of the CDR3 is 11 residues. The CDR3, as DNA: TGTGCCAGCAGTGAAGTGGGTGAGCAGTACTTC. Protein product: CASSEVGEQYF.

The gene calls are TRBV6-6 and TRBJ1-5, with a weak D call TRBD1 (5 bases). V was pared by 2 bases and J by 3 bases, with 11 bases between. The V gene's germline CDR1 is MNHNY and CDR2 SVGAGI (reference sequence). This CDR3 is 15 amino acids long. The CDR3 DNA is TGTGCCAGCAGTTACCAGACAGTTACCAATCAGCCCCAGCATTTT. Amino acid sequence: CASSYQTVTNQPQHF.

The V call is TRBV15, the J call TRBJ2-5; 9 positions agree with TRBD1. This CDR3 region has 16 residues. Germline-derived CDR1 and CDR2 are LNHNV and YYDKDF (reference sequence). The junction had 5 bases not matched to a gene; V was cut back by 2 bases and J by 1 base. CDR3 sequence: CATSRPTGGSQETQYF. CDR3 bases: TGTGCCACCAGCAGACCGACAGGGGGTAGCCAAGAGACCCAGTACTTC. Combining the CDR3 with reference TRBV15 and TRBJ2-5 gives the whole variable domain DAMVIQNPRYQVTQFGKPVTLSCSQTLNHNVMYWYQQKSSQAPKLLFHYYDKDFNNEADTPDNFQSRRPNTSFCFLDIRSPGLGDTAMYLCATSRPTGGSQETQYFGPGTRLLVL.

DNA of the CDR3: TGCGCCAGCAGCCATCAGGGTTCTGACTATGGCTACACCTTC. Its protein product is CASSHQGSDYGYTF. The chain combines TRBV4-1 with TRBJ1-2; TRBD1 is a possible D gene (5 bases). Deletions cut 3 bases from V and 3 bases from J, with 11 bases between. CDR3 length: 14 residues. The germline gives CDR1 MGHRA, CDR2 YSYEKL.

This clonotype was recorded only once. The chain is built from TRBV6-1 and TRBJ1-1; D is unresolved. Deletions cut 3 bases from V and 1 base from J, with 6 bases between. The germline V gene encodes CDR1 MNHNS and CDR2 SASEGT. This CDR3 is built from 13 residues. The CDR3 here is CASSDIQNTEAFF. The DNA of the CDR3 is TGTGCCAGCAGTGACATCCAGAACACTGAAGCTTTCTTT.

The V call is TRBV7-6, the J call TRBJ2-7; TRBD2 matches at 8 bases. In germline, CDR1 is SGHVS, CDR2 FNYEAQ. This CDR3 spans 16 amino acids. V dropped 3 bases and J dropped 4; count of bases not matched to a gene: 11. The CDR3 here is CASSFMPGLVPYEQYF. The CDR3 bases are TGTGCCAGCAGCTTCATGCCGGGACTAGTTCCATACGAGCAGTACTTC. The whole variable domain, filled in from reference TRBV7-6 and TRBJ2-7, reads GAGVSQSPRYKVTKRGQDVALRCDPISGHVSLYWYRQALGQGPEFLTYFNYEAQQDKSGLPNDRFSAERPEGSISTLTIQRTEQRDSAMYRCASSFMPGLVPYEQYFGPGTRLTVT.

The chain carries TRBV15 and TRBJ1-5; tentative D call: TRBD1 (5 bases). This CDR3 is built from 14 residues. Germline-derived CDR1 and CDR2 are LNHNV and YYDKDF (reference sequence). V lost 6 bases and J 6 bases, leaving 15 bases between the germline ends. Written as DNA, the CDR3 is TGTGCCACCAGTGGTGGGACTGCCCGTCAGCCCCAGCATTTT. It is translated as CATSGGTARQPQHF.

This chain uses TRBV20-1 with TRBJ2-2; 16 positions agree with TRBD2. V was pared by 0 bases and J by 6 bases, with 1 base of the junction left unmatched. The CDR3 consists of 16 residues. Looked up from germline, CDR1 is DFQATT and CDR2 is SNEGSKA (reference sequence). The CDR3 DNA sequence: TGCAGTGCTAGAGATGGGACTAGCGGGGGGGCCGGGGAGCTGTTTTTT. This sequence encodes CSARDGTSGGAGELFF.

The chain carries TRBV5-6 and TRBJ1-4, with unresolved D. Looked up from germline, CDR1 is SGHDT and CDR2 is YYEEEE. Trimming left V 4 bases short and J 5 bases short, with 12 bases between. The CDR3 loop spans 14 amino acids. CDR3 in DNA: TGTGCCAGCAGCCCGACGGCTATCAATGAAAAACTGTTTTTT. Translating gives CASSPTAINEKLFF.

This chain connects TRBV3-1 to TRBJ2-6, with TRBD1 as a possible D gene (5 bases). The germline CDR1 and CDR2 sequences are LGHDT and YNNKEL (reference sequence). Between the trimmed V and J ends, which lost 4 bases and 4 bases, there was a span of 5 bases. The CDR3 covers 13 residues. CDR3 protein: CASSRQGANVLTF. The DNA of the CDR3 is TGTGCCAGCAGCCGACAGGGGGCCAACGTCCTGACTTTC.

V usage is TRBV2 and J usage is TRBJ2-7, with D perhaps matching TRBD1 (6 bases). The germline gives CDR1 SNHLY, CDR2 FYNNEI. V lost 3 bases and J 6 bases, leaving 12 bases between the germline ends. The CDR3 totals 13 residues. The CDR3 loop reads CASSENRESEQYF. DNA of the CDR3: TGTGCCAGCAGTGAGAACAGGGAAAGCGAGCAGTACTTC.

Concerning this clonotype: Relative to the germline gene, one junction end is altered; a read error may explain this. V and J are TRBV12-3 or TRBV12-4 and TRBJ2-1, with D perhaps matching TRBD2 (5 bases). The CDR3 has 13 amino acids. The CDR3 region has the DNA TGTGCCAGCAGTTTATCGGGATCCAATAAGCAGTTCTTC. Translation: CASSLSGSNKQFF.

CDR3 bases: TGTGCCAGCAGCTCAGGTTCACCCCTCCACTTT. It translates to CASSSGSPLHF. The rearrangement links TRBV7-8 to TRBJ1-6; D not resolved. CDR3 length: 11 amino acids. V lost 4 bases, J lost 9 bases, and 4 bases lay in between. Germline CDR1 reads SGHVS; CDR2 reads FQNEAQ.

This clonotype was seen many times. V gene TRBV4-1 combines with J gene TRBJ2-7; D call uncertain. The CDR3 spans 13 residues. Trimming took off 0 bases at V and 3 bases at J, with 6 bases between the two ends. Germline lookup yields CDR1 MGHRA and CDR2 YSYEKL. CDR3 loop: CASSQEGYYEQYF. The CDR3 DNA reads TGCGCCAGCAGCCAAGAGGGGTACTACGAGCAGTACTTC.

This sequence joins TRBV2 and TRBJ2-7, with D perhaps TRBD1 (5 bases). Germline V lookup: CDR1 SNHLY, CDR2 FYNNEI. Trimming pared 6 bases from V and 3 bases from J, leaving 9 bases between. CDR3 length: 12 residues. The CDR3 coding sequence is TGTGCCAGCAGGGTTGACAGCTACGAGCAGTACTTC. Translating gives CASRVDSYEQYF.